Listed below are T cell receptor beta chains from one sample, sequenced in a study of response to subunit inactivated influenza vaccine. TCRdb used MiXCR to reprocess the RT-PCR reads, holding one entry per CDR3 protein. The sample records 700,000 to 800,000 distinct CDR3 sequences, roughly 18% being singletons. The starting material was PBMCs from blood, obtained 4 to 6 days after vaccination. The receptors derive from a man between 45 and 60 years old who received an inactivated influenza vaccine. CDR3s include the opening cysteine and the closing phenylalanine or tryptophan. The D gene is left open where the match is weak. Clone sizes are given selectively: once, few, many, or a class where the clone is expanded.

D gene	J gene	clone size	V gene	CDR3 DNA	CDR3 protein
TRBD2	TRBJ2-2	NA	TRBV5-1	TGCGCCAGCAGCTTGGTGGTAGCGGGAGCCGGGGAGCTGTTTTTT	CASSLVVAGAGELFF
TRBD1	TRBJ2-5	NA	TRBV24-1	TGTGCCACCAGTGATTTGACAGGGGGCGAAGAGACCCAGTACTTC	CATSDLTGGEETQYF
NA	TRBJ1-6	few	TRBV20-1	TGCAGGCCCAGCGGGCCACCCCTCCACTTT	CRPSGPPLHF
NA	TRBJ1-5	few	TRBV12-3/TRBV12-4	TGTGCCAGCAGTTTTACGGGGGGGGGAGCGCCCCAGCATTTT	CASSFTGGGAPQHF
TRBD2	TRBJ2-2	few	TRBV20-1	TGCAGTGCTAGAATGCGGGGGAGAGCCGGGGAGCTGTTTTTT	CSARMRGRAGELFF
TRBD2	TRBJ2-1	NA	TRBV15	TGTGCCACCAGCAGAGTCACGACTAGCACATATGAGCAGTTCTTC	CATSRVTTSTYEQFF
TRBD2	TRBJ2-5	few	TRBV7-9	TGTGCCAGCAGCTCGGGACTAGCGGGAGTAACAGAGACCCAGTACTTC	CASSSGLAGVTETQYF
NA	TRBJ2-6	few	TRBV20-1	TGCAGTGCCTCAGGGGGGCACCGTGGGGCCAACGTCCTGACTTTC	CSASGGHRGANVLTF
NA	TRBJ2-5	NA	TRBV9	TGTGCCAGCGGGGCAAAGGGAGAAGAGACCCAGTACTTC	CASGAKGEETQYF
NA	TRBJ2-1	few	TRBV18	TGTGCCAGCTCCCCCAGGACGAATGAGCAGTTCTTC	CASSPRTNEQFF
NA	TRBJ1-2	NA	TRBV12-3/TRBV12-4	TGTGCCAGCACCGAGGGGTTTTATGGCTACACCTTC	CASTEGFYGYTF
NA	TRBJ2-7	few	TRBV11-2	TGTGCCAGCAGCCAGATGGGACCGATGAGGGAGCAGTACTTC	CASSQMGPMREQYF
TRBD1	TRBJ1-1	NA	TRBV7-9	TGTGCCAGCAGCATAAACACAGGGGGTACTGAAGCTTTCTTT	CASSINTGGTEAFF
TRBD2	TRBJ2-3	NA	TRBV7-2	TGTGCCAGCAGCCGAGCACTAGCGGGAGGTAGATGGGCGGATACGCAGTATTTT	CASSRALAGGRWADTQYF
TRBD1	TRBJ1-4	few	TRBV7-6	TGTGCCAGCAGCCTACACAGGGGGCAAAATGAAAAACTGTTTTTT	CASSLHRGQNEKLFF
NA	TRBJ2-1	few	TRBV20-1	TGCAGTGCCCCGGTCGGGCGAAGCTCCTACAATGAGCAGTTCTTC	CSAPVGRSSYNEQFF
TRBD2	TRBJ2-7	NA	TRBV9	TGTGCCAGCAGCGAATCACTAGCGGGAATCAACGAGCAGTACTTC	CASSESLAGINEQYF
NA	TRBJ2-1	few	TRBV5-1	TGCGCCAGCAGCTTGCTTGGGACACCAAGGCGCAATGAGCAGTTCTTC	CASSLLGTPRRNEQFF
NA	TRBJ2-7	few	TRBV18	TGTGCCAGCTCACCGACCGTCGTCTCCTACGAGCAGTACTTC	CASSPTVVSYEQYF
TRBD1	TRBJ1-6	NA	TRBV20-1	TGCAGTGCTCTCAAAGCCCAGGGGGTTTCACCCCTCCACTTT	CSALKAQGVSPLHF
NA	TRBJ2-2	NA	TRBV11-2	TGTGCCAGCAGCCTCAGACAGCAGAACACCGGGGAGCTGTTTTTT	CASSLRQQNTGELFF
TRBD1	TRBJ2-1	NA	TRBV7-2	TGTGCCAGCAGCTTATTTCAGGGGGCCTACAATGAGCAGTTCTTC	CASSLFQGAYNEQFF
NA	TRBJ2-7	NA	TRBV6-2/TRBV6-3	TGTGCCAGCAGTTACTCGCTGGCTAGCTTTGCCTCCCACGAGCAGTACTTC	CASSYSLASFASHEQYF
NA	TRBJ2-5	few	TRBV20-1	TGCAGTGCTAGAGATAGGACCGCCTGGACAGAGACCCAGTACTTC	CSARDRTAWTETQYF
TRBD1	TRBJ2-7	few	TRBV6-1	TGTGCCAGCAGGGTCTCAGGGGGTTCCCACGAGCAGTACTTC	CASRVSGGSHEQYF
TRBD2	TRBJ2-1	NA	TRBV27	TGTGCCAGCAGTTTGGAGCGGGGGGTGTACAATGAGCAGTTCTTC	CASSLERGVYNEQFF
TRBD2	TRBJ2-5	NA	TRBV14	TGTGCCAGCAGCCAAATAGCGGGAGTATCAGAGACCCAGTACTTC	CASSQIAGVSETQYF
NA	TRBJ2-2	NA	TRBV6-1	TGTGCCAGCAGCGGGACGGGCACCGGGGAGCTGTTTTTT	CASSGTGTGELFF
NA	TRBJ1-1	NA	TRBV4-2	TGTGCCAGCAGCCTAGGGACAACGAACACTGAAGCTTTCTTT	CASSLGTTNTEAFF
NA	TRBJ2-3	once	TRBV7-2	TGTGCCAGCAGCTCGGCTTGGACGAGCACAGATACGCAGTATTTT	CASSSAWTSTDTQYF
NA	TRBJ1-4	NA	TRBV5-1	TGCGCCAGCAGCTTGACGGCACAAGCAACTAATGAAAAACTGTTTTTT	CASSLTAQATNEKLFF
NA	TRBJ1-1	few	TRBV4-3	TGCGCCAGCGGGCGCCAACTAAACACTGAAGCTTTCTTT	CASGRQLNTEAFF
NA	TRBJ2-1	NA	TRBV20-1	TGCAGTGCTAGATTGGGGGGGCCCTACAATGAGCAGTTCTTC	CSARLGGPYNEQFF
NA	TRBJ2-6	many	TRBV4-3	TGCGCCAGCAGCCAAGATCGTGGCTCTGGGGCCAACGTCCTGACTTTC	CASSQDRGSGANVLTF
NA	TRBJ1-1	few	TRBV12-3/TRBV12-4	TGTGCCAGCAGAGGACAGTCCAACGAAGCTTTCTTT	CASRGQSNEAFF
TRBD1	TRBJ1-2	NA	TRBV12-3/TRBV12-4	TGTGCCAGCAGTTCGGGACAGGGGCAGAACTATGGCTACACCTTC	CASSSGQGQNYGYTF
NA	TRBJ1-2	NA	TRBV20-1	TGCAGTGCTACTCCCCCCAGGGGCAACTATGGCTACACCTTC	CSATPPRGNYGYTF
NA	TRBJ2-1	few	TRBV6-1	TGTGCCAGCACCCATATTAACAATGAGCAGTTCTTC	CASTHINNEQFF
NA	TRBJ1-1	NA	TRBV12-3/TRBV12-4	TGTGCCAGCAGTGTCGTAGGGGGGATAACTGAAGCTTTCTTT	CASSVVGGITEAFF
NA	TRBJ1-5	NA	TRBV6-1	TGTGCCAGCAGTGGGGGTCAGAATCAGCCCCAGCATTTT	CASSGGQNQPQHF
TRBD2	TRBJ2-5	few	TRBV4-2	TGTGCCAGCAGCCGGAATAGCGGGGTGCAAGAGACCCAGTACTTC	CASSRNSGVQETQYF
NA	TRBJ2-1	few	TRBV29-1	TGCACCGCGGGGGCCGCCAATGAGCAGTTCTTC	CTAGAANEQFF
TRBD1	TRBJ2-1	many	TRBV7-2	TGTGCCAGCAGCTTAGCCAGCAGGACAGGCAATGAGCAGTTCTTC	CASSLASRTGNEQFF
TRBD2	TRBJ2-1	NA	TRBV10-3	TGTGCCATCGGGGGATTAGCGGGAGCGAATGAGCAGTTCTTC	CAIGGLAGANEQFF
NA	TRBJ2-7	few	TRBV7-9	TGTGCCAGCAGCTTAGGGCACCAACCCTACGAGCAGTACTTC	CASSLGHQPYEQYF
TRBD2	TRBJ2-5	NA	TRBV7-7	TGTGCTAGCAGCTTACGCGGGGGGACCCAAGAGACCCAGTACTTC	CASSLRGGTQETQYF
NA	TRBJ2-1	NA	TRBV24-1	TGTGCCACCAGTGACTCTCACCAGGGGCTTTGGGCGCAGTTCTTC	CATSDSHQGLWAQFF
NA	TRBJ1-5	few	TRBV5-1	TGCGCCAGCAGCCCTGAGGGGGGCTTTAGCAATCAGCCCCAGCATTTT	CASSPEGGFSNQPQHF
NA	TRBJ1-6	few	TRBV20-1	TGCAGTGCCGAGGAAGGCGGGGCATTTGCAAGTTCACCCCTCCACTTT	CSAEEGGAFASSPLHF
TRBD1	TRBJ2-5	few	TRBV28	TGTGCCAGCAGTTTAGGGGACAGGGGGACCCAGTACTTC	CASSLGDRGTQYF
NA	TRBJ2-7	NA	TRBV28	TGTGCCGGTAGGAAGGGTGCAGCTTATAAGCAGTACTTC	CAGRKGAAYKQYF
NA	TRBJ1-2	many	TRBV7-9	TGTGCCAGCAGCTTTGGCGATGGCTACACCTTC	CASSFGDGYTF
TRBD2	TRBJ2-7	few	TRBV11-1	TGTGCCAGCAGTCTTACTAGCGTCAACGGACCCAGCTCCTACGAGCAGTACTTC	CASSLTSVNGPSSYEQYF